Following are 21 T cell receptor beta chains from one sample sequenced in a study of human T cells and chemical hapten exposure (dated by TCRdb to the early 2020s). Library creation used RACE. The sequencing machine was a NextSeq 500. TCRdb itself trimmed the public reads at Q25 with fastp, ran MiXCR and retained productive beta chains. Under each unique CDR3 protein, matching rows form one entry showing the most common genes and DNA. Within this sample are about 89,000 distinct CDR3 sequences, with approximately 9.9% of them counted one time only. 2.2% of the sample is in the top ten clones. Taken with the paper, the label for time point translates to: patch test 2, 6 weeks after DPC sensitization. What the treatment or condition label conveys for this sample: therapeutic diphenylcyclopropenone sensitization with weekly scalp DPC. This specimen consisted of whole blood, obtained in connection with sensitization to the hapten diphenylcyclopropenone (DPC). Source of these receptors: a man in his forties with alopecia areata. Some clones in this sample may be carry-over from other donors' samples.

This clonotype was recorded many times. The chain uses TRBV11-1 and TRBJ2-1, with D possibly being TRBD2 (5 bases). The CDR3 length is 16 residues. Germline V gene lookup returns CDR1 SGHAT and CDR2 FQDESV (reference sequence). Trimming removed 5 bases at V and 0 bases at J, with 14 bases between. The CDR3 is CASSPGLAASYNEQFF. CDR3 bases: TGTGCCAGCAGCCCCGGGCTAGCTGCCTCCTACAATGAGCAGTTCTTC.

This clonotype was detected a few times. This chain uses TRBV20-1 with TRBJ2-3; 7 nucleotides align to TRBD2. V trimming: 0 bases; J trimming: 6 bases; junction bases outside the gene matches: 6. The germline V gene encodes CDR1 DFQATT and CDR2 SNEGSKA (reference sequence). The CDR3 loop spans 14 amino acids. Written as DNA, the CDR3 is TGCAGTGCTAGAGAGTTTATCGGGAGGGATACGCAGTATTTT. Its translation: CSAREFIGRDTQYF.

V and J are TRBV20-1 and TRBJ2-4, with D possibly matching TRBD2 (6 bases). The germline V and J ends were trimmed by 5 bases and 0 bases, with 11 bases remaining between them. The CDR3 totals 14 residues. Germline V gene lookup returns CDR1 DFQATT and CDR2 SNEGSKA (reference sequence). CDR3 in DNA: TGCAGTGCTTGTCCGGGACTAGCCAAAAACATTCAGTACTTC. This codes for CSACPGLAKNIQYF.

This sequence joins TRBV9 and TRBJ1-3, with D uncertain. This CDR3 is 14 amino acids long. V was shortened by 5 bases and J by 0 bases, with 9 bases between the two germline ends. From germline, CDR1 is SGDLS and CDR2 YYNGEE. In DNA, the CDR3 is TGTGCCAGCAGTAACCCTTCCTCTGGAAACACCATATATTTT. The encoded protein is CASSNPSSGNTIYF.

CDR3 amino acids: CASRVRETDRRFNYLNQPQHF. The CDR3, as DNA: TGTGCCAGCAGAGTAAGGGAGACGGACAGGCGTTTCAACTATCTCAATCAGCCCCAGCATTTT. This rearrangement joins TRBV28 to TRBJ1-5; 7 bases agree with TRBD1. The germline V gene encodes CDR1 MDHEN and CDR2 SYDVKM. CDR3 length: 21 residues. V dropped 6 bases and J dropped 3; count of bases not matched to a gene: 26.

A few counts support this clonotype. The chain uses TRBV18 and TRBJ2-7, with D possibly being TRBD1 (6 bases). The CDR3 is 14 amino acids. Trimming took off 0 bases at V and 2 bases at J, with 8 bases between the two ends. From germline, CDR1 is KGHSH and CDR2 LQKENI. CDR3 residues: CASSPPGQPYEQYV. Here the CDR3 DNA reads TGTGCCAGCTCACCACCGGGACAACCCTACGAGCAGTACGTC.

This clonotype was found a few times. The rearrangement links TRBV29-1 to TRBJ1-2, with a tentative D call TRBD1 (5 bases). The CDR3 extends over 10 amino acids. V was trimmed by 6 bases and J by 8 bases, leaving 10 bases between them. CDR1 is SQVTM, CDR2 ANQGSEA, per germline. This CDR3 reads CSVAGEGYTF. In nucleotides, the CDR3 is TGCAGCGTGGCGGGGGAGGGCTACACCTTC. Using reference TRBV29-1 and TRBJ1-2 for the parts outside the CDR3, the full variable domain is SAVISQKPSRDICQRGTSLTIQCQVDSQVTMMFWYRQQPGQSLTLIATANQGSEATYESGFVIDKFPISRPNLTFSTLTVSNMSPEDSSIYLCSVAGEGYTFGSGTRLTVV.

This clonotype came up once. This may come from a read error, since a much larger clone is one base off. The chain combines TRBV12-3 or TRBV12-4 with TRBJ1-2; TRBD1 agrees at 10 bases. The CDR3 length is 14 residues. The CDR3 coding sequence is TGTACCAGCAGTTCGCCGGGACAGGGGTATGGCTACACCTTC. This encodes CTSSSPGQGYGYTF.

This clonotype was seen many times. The chain couples TRBV5-1 to TRBJ1-1, with 10 bases matching TRBD1. V lost 0 bases to trimming and J lost 3 bases; unmatched junction nucleotides: 2. Germline V lookup: CDR1 SGHRS, CDR2 YFSETQ. This CDR3 comprises 15 residues. CDR3 sequence: CASSLGDRGHTEAFF. The CDR3 nucleotides are TGCGCCAGCAGCTTGGGGGACAGGGGTCACACTGAAGCTTTCTTT.

This clonotype appeared many times. The chain is built from TRBV5-1 and TRBJ2-5, with 7 bases identical to TRBD1. Per germline, CDR1 SGHRS and CDR2 YFSETQ. V lost 4 bases and J lost 1; bases outside the gene matches: 4. The CDR3 is 14 amino acids. This chain's CDR3 is CASSQGQLQETQYF. In DNA, the CDR3 is TGCGCCAGCAGCCAGGGACAGCTCCAAGAGACCCAGTACTTC.

There are many counts of this clonotype. The CDR3 DNA reads as TGCGCCAGCAGGGGGGGCGCAGTAACTGGGGCCAACGTCCTGACTTTC. This encodes CASRGGAVTGANVLTF. The chain uses TRBV5-1 and TRBJ2-6; either TRBD1 or TRBD2 may supply D (6 bases each). Trimming stripped 5 bases from V and 2 bases from J, with 14 bases between. CDR3 length: 16 residues. Germline CDR1 reads SGHRS; CDR2 reads YFSETQ.

This clonotype was detected ten times or more. This rearrangement joins TRBV29-1 to TRBJ1-1, with a weak D call TRBD1 (5 bases). CDR1 is SQVTM, CDR2 ANQGSEA, per germline. V lost 6 bases and J 3 bases, leaving 11 bases between the germline ends. There are 12 residues in the CDR3. CDR3 sequence (DNA): TGCAGCGTGGGGGACGGGTACACTGAAGCTTTCTTT. Protein product: CSVGDGYTEAFF. The full variable domain, completed using reference TRBV29-1 and TRBJ1-1, is SAVISQKPSRDICQRGTSLTIQCQVDSQVTMMFWYRQQPGQSLTLIATANQGSEATYESGFVIDKFPISRPNLTFSTLTVSNMSPEDSSIYLCSVGDGYTEAFFGQGTRLTVV.

This clonotype appeared many times. This sequence joins TRBV4-1 and TRBJ2-3; no definite D call. This CDR3 spans 13 amino acids. Trimming took off 0 bases at V and 3 bases at J, with 4 bases between the two ends. Germline V gene sequence: CDR1 MGHRA, CDR2 YSYEKL. CDR3 region: CASSQEETDTQYF. CDR3 DNA: TGCGCCAGCAGCCAAGAGGAGACAGATACGCAGTATTTT.

V and J are TRBV20-1 and TRBJ2-7; D call uncertain. The CDR3 spans 12 residues. V was shortened by 2 bases and J by 4 bases, with 9 bases between the two germline ends. Germline V CDR1 and CDR2: DFQATT, SNEGSKA (reference sequence). The chain's CDR3 is CSARSDPYEQYF. DNA of the CDR3: TGCAGTGCTAGATCAGACCCGTACGAGCAGTACTTC.

The rearrangement links TRBV6-5 to TRBJ2-1, with D perhaps matching TRBD2 (6 bases). The CDR3 totals 14 residues. V was trimmed by 4 bases and J by 4 bases, leaving 11 bases between them. Germline V gene sequence: CDR1 MNHEY, CDR2 SVGAGI. The CDR3 nucleotides read TGTGCCAGCAGTTCGCGACTAGTTTACAATGAGCAGTTCTTC. Encoded protein: CASSSRLVYNEQFF.

This clonotype was picked up a small number of times. The CDR3 coding sequence is TGTGCCAGCAGCTTCTTGGACCTTTTCACAGATACGCAGTATTTT. This sequence encodes CASSFLDLFTDTQYF. The J gene is TRBJ2-3, the V gene TRBV27; no firm D call. The V end was cut by 6 bases, the J end by 2 bases, with 15 bases between. Germline-derived CDR1 and CDR2 are MNHEY and SMNVEV (reference sequence). The CDR3 spans 15 residues.

This clonotype was counted a few times. V gene TRBV5-4 combines with J gene TRBJ2-1; D uncertain. The CDR3 has 14 amino acids. In germline, CDR1 is SGHNT, CDR2 YYREEE (reference sequence). Trimming shortened V by 2 bases and J by 3 bases, and 9 bases separated the two germline ends. CDR3 residues: CASSLSAFYNEQFF. The CDR3 bases are TGTGCCAGCAGCTTATCCGCGTTCTACAATGAGCAGTTCTTC.

This clonotype has a handful of counts. The CDR3 reads CASSSFNEQYF. The CDR3, as DNA: TGTGCCAGCAGCTCCTTCAATGAGCAGTACTTC. This chain uses TRBV7-9 with TRBJ2-7; D not certain. The germline V gene encodes CDR1 SEHNR and CDR2 FQNEAQ (reference sequence). This CDR3 spans 11 amino acids. Trimming cost V 4 bases and J 7 bases, with 8 bases left between them.

V is TRBV6-6 and J is TRBJ2-3, with D possibly TRBD2 on 6 matching bases. The CDR3 is 14 amino acids. V was trimmed by 2 bases and J by 1 base, leaving 7 bases between them. The V gene's germline CDR1 is MNHNY and CDR2 SVGAGI (reference sequence). The CDR3 sequence: CASSYERGTDTQYF. The CDR3 coding sequence is TGTGCCAGCAGTTACGAGCGGGGCACAGATACGCAGTATTTT.

The table lists this clonotype with a few counts. This rearrangement joins TRBV12-3 or TRBV12-4 to TRBJ2-4, with TRBD2 matching over 7 bases. Losses at the gene ends were 2 bases for V and 15 bases for J; bases not matched to a gene: 7. The CDR3 has 12 residues. The CDR3 sequence is CASSLTIAGLYF. CDR3 nucleotides: TGTGCCAGCAGTTTAACTATAGCGGGCCTGTACTTC.

This clonotype was seen at least ten times. This chain links TRBV6-2 or TRBV6-3 with TRBJ2-5, with D unresolved. The V end lost 5 bases, the J end lost 5 bases, and 15 bases lay between the germline ends. Germline loops: CDR1 MNHEY, CDR2 SVGEGT. The CDR3 sequence is 14 residues long. CDR3 nucleotide sequence: TGTGCCAGCAGTCTAGTCCCGTTTGTGGAGACCCAGTACTTC. Its translation: CASSLVPFVETQYF.